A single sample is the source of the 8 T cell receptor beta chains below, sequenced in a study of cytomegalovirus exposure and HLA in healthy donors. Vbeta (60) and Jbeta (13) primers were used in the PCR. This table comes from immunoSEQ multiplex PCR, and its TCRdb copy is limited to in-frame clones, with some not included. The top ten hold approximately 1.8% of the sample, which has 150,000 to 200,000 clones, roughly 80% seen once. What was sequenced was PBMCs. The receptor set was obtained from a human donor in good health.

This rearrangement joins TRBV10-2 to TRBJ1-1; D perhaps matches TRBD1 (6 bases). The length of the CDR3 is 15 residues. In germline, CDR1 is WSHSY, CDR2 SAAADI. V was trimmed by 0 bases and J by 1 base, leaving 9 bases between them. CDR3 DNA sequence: TGCGCCAGCAGTGAGTCGGTACAGGGGAACACTGAAGCTTTCTTT. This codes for CASSESVQGNTEAFF.

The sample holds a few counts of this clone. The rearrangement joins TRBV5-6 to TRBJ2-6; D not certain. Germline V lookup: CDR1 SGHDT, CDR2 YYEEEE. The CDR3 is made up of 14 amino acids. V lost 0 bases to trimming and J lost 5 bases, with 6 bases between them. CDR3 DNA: TGTGCCAGCAGCTTGGCGGTGCGGGCCAACGTCCTGACTTTC. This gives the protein CASSLAVRANVLTF.

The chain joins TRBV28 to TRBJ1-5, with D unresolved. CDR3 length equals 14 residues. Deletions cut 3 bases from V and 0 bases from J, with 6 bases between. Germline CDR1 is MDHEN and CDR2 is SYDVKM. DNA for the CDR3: TGTGCCAGCAGTTTCCCAGATAGCAATCAGCCCCAGCATTTT. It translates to CASSFPDSNQPQHF.

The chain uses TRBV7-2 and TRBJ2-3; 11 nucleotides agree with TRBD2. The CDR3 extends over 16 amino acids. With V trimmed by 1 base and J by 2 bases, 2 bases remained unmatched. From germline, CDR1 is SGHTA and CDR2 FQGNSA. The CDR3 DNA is TGTGCCAGCAGCTTAGTTAGCGGGGGGGCCACAGATACGCAGTATTTT. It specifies CASSLVSGGATDTQYF.

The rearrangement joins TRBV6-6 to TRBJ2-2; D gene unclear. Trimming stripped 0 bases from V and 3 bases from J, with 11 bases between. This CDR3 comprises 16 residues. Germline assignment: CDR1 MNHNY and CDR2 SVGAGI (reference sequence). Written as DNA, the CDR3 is TGTGCCAGCAGTTACTCGTTTTCGGGTCACACCGGGGAGCTGTTTTTT. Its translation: CASSYSFSGHTGELFF.

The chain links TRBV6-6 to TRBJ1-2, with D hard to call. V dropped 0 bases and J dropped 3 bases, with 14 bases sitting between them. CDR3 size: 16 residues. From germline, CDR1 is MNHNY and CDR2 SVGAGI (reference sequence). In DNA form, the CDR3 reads TGTGCCAGCAGTTACTCGAGTCACCCGGTCTACTATGGCTACACCTTC. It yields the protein CASSYSSHPVYYGYTF.

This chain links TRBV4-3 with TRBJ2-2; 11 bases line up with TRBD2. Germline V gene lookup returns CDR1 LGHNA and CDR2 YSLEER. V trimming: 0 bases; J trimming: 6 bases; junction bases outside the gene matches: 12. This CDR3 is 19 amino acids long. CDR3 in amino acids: CASSQDFRSGGGKSGELFF. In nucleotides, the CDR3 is TGCGCCAGCAGCCAAGACTTCCGTAGCGGGGGGGGAAAATCCGGGGAGCTGTTTTTT.

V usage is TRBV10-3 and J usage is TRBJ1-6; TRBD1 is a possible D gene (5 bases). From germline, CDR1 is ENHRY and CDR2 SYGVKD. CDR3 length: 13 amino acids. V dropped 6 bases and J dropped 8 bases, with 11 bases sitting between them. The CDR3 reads CAIRDTIHSPLHF. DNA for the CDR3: TGTGCCATCAGGGACACCATTCATTCACCCCTCCACTTT.